Below, 9 T cell receptor beta chains from the same sample are listed, as sequenced in a study of identical twins listed by TCRdb under 2016. Libraries were built with 5' RACE. The data were produced on an Illumina HiSeq 2000. TCRdb handled the public reads itself, with Q25 trimming in fastp and clone calling in MiXCR, and kept productive beta chains. Each record represents a unique CDR3 protein, reported with the most common genes and DNA among its rows. Within this sample are some 900,000 distinct CDR3 sequences, with more than 9% of them counted one time only. Of the sample, roughly 1.5% falls within the top ten clones. These data were likewise used in another study, on yellow fever vaccine responses in identical twins.

The sample consisted of PBMCs. The receptor source for this set is a young woman in good health.

V is TRBV5-5 and J is TRBJ2-2, with a possible D match to TRBD2 (5 bases). The CDR3 has 18 amino acids. V was clipped by 0 bases and J by 7 bases, with 22 bases between them. Germline lookup yields CDR1 SGHKS and CDR2 YYEKEE (reference sequence). The CDR3 here is CASSLALASVGLSGELFF. The CDR3 DNA reads as TGTGCCAGCAGCTTGGCCCTAGCCTCCGTCGGGTTGAGCGGGGAGCTGTTTTTT.

This clonotype was found a few times. CDR3 in DNA: TGTGCCAGCAGCCCTCTAGCGGGGGGATCCTCCTACGAGCAGTACGTC. Translated, it gives CASSPLAGGSSYEQYV. The chain joins TRBV7-9 to TRBJ2-7; 11 nucleotides match TRBD2. Germline values: CDR1 SEHNR, CDR2 FQNEAQ (reference sequence). J lost 0 bases, V lost 5 bases, and 6 bases had no gene match. CDR3 length equals 16 residues.

This clonotype came up many times. The rearrangement joins TRBV12-3 or TRBV12-4 to TRBJ2-5; a possible D gene is TRBD1 (6 bases). Trimming pared 5 bases from V and 2 bases from J, leaving 15 bases between. The CDR3 has 15 amino acids. CDR3 in amino acids: CASSPPPGEQETQYF. DNA of the CDR3: TGTGCCAGCAGTCCCCCGCCAGGGGAGCAAGAGACCCAGTACTTC.

This clonotype has a handful of counts. This chain links TRBV12-3 or TRBV12-4 with TRBJ2-2; TRBD1 is a possible D gene (6 bases). The CDR3 is 20 residues long. V was trimmed by 1 base and J by 0 bases, leaving 21 bases between them. The CDR3 loop reads CASSLDPWARRGTNTGELFF. CDR3 in DNA: TGTGCCAGCAGTTTAGATCCATGGGCCCGAAGGGGGACGAACACCGGGGAGCTGTTTTTT.

The table lists this clonotype with a few counts. This chain joins TRBV24-1 and TRBJ2-7; TRBD2 agrees at 8 bases. CDR3 length equals 16 residues. CDR1 and CDR2 from the germline V gene are KGHDR and SFDVKD. The junction had 18 bases not matched to a gene; V was cut back by 9 bases and J by 6 bases. This CDR3 reads CATRGGGPGPDSEQYF. In DNA form, the CDR3 reads TGTGCCACCCGGGGGGGAGGGCCGGGACCGGACAGCGAGCAGTACTTC.

This clonotype turned up a few times. The chain carries TRBV20-1 and TRBJ2-5; the D gene is possibly TRBD2 (6 bases). The CDR3 extends over 16 amino acids. The V gene lost 5 bases and the J gene lost 7 bases, with 26 bases spanning the gap. Germline V lookup: CDR1 DFQATT, CDR2 SNEGSKA (reference sequence). This CDR3 is CSARFKRVELSGTQYF. CDR3 sequence (DNA): TGCAGTGCTCGATTCAAGCGGGTAGAACTTAGCGGGACCCAGTACTTC.

This clonotype turned up a few times. This CDR3 reads CASRTSGSGYNEQFF. The CDR3 nucleotides are TGCGCCAGCAGAACTAGCGGGAGTGGATACAATGAGCAGTTCTTC. The genes are TRBV5-1 and TRBJ2-1; 11 nucleotides agree with TRBD2. There are 15 residues in the CDR3. The V gene end was trimmed by 5 bases and the J gene end by 4 bases; junction bases not matched to a gene: 5. In germline, CDR1 is SGHRS, CDR2 YFSETQ.

This clonotype has at least ten counts. The gene calls are TRBV5-1 and TRBJ2-7; D gene ambiguous. The germline CDR1 and CDR2 sequences are SGHRS and YFSETQ. This CDR3 comprises 14 residues. V was shortened by 1 base and J by 6 bases, with 14 bases between the two germline ends. The CDR3 protein is CASSLTDGMGEQYV. CDR3 in DNA: TGCGCCAGCAGCTTGACGGACGGAATGGGCGAGCAGTACGTC.

There are many counts of this clonotype. This chain joins TRBV2 and TRBJ1-5, with a tentative D call TRBD1 (6 bases). There are 15 residues in the CDR3. The ends were cut back, 1 base at V and 7 bases at J, with 14 bases in the middle. Looked up from germline, CDR1 is SNHLY and CDR2 is FYNNEI. This CDR3 reads CASSEDTGGRQPQHF. As DNA, the CDR3 is TGTGCCAGCAGTGAAGACACGGGGGGCCGGCAGCCCCAGCATTTT.